This TCR beta chain is drawn from a study of blood T cell repertoires in COVID-19. Looking at the study overall: Some COVID-19 samples were acute and others convalescent; all came from the United States, Italy and Spain. In each case, the material was cDNA or gDNA derived from T cells, B-cell-depleted T cells, or PBMCs.

The CDR3 runs 14 residues. The ends were cut back, 3 bases at V and 7 bases at J, with 10 bases in the middle. Germline V CDR1 and CDR2: KGHSH, LQKENI. Method: immunoSEQ multiplex PCR; TCRdb's copy keeps in-frame clones and lacks some. The sample lists approximately 16,000 clones, 85% to 90% occurring once. Sequencing used peripheral blood. This sequence joins TRBV18 and TRBJ1-6; D ambiguous. This receptor was identified in a man aged 55 to 70 with acute or convalescent COVID-19. CDR3 DNA sequence: TGTGCCAGCTCACCGTCCGGAGGAAATTCACCCCTCCACTTT. This sequence encodes CASSPSGGNSPLHF.